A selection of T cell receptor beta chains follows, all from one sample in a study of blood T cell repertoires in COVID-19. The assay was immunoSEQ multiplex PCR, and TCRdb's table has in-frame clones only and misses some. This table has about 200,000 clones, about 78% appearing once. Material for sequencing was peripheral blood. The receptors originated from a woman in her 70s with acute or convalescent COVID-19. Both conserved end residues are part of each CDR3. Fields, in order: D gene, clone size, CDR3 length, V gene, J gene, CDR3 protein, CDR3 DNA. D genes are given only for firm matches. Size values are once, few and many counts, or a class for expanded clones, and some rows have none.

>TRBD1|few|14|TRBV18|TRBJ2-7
CASSQNAQGEEQYF
TGTGCCAGCTCTCAAAATGCACAGGGGGAAGAGCAGTACTTC
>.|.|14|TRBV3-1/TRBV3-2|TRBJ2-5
CASSQDRGQETQYF
TGTGCCAGCAGCCAAGACAGGGGTCAAGAGACCCAGTACTTC
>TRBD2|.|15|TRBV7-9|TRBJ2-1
CASSSPGLAGNEQFF
TGTGCCAGCAGCTCCCCGGGACTAGCGGGAAATGAGCAGTTCTTC
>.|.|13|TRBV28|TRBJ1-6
CAIRSENNSPLHF
TGTGCCATCCGGAGTGAGAATAATTCACCCCTCCACTTT
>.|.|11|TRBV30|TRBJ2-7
CAGTSFYEQYF
TGTGCCGGGACCTCTTTCTACGAGCAGTACTTC
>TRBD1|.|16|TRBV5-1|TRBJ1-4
CASSQAPGGGNEKLFF
TGCGCCAGCAGTCAAGCCCCAGGGGGCGGCAATGAAAAACTGTTTTTT
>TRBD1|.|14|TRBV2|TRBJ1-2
CASSETGGTYGYTF
TGTGCCAGCAGTGAAACAGGGGGCACCTATGGCTACACCTTC
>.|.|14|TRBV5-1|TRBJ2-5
CASSLGQGMETQYF
TGCGCCAGCAGCTTGGGGCAGGGAATGGAGACCCAGTACTTC
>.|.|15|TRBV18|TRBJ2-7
CASSPSSAGPYEQYF
TGTGCCAGCTCACCGTCGTCGGCAGGGCCCTACGAGCAGTACTTC
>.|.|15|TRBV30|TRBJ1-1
CAWSVGGTVNTEAFF
TGTGCCTGGAGTGTAGGAGGGACGGTGAACACTGAAGCTTTCTTT
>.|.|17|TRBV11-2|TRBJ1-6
CASSLGDSTPSSMALHF
TGTGCCAGCAGCCTAGGAGACAGTACTCCTTCCTCTATGGCCCTCCACTTT
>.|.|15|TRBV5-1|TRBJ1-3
CASSLEGASRNTIYF
TGCGCCAGCAGCTTAGAAGGGGCTTCTAGAAACACCATATATTTT
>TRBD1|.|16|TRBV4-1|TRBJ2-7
CASSQAETGKSYEQYF
TGCGCCAGCAGCCAGGCGGAGACAGGGAAGTCCTACGAGCAGTACTTC
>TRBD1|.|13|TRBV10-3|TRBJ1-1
CAIRRDRDTEAFF
TGTGCCATCAGGCGGGACAGGGACACTGAAGCTTTCTTT
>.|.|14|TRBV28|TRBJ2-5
CASIGGGLEETQYF
TGTGCCAGCATAGGAGGGGGCCTGGAAGAGACCCAGTACTTC
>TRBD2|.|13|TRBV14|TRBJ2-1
CASSQVTSDEQFF
TGTGCCAGCAGCCAAGTGACTAGCGATGAGCAGTTCTTC
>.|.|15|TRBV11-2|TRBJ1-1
CASSLEGTSYTEAFF
TGTGCCAGCAGCTTAGAGGGCACTTCTTACACTGAAGCTTTCTTT
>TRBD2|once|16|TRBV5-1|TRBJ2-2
CASSLDAAGNTGELFF
TGCGCCAGCAGCTTGGATGCAGCGGGAAATACCGGGGAGCTGTTTTTT
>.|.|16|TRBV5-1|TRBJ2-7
CASSLGSGALAVEQYF
TGCGCCAGCAGCTTGGGCTCTGGGGCACTAGCTGTCGAGCAGTACTTC
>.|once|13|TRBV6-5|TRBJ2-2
CASSYSPTGELFF
TGTGCCAGCAGTTACTCCCCGACCGGGGAGCTGTTTTTT
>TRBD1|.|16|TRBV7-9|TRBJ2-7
CASSTDSTGTAYEQYF
TGTGCCAGCAGCACCGACTCGACGGGGACAGCGTACGAGCAGTACTTC
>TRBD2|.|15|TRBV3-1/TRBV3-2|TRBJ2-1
CASSTLAGGPDEQFF
TGTGCCAGCAGTACCCTAGCGGGAGGGCCCGATGAGCAGTTCTTC
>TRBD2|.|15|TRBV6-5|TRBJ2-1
CASSRGLAGNNEQFF
TGTGCCAGCAGCAGAGGACTAGCGGGGAACAATGAGCAGTTCTTC
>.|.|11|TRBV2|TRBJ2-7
CASSPRYEQYF
TGTGCCAGCAGTCCTAGATACGAGCAGTACTTC
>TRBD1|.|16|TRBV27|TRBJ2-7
CASSVLPGQTTYEQYF
TGTGCCAGCAGTGTCCTTCCGGGACAGACAACCTACGAGCAGTACTTC
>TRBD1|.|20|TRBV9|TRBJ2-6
CASSVASVGQGAAGANVLTF
TGTGCCAGCAGCGTTGCCTCGGTTGGACAGGGGGCAGCTGGGGCCAACGTCCTGACTTTC
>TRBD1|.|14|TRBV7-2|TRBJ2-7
CASSPGQGAYEQYF
TGTGCCAGCAGCCCTGGACAGGGGGCCTACGAGCAGTACTTC
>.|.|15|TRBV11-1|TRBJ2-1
CASSFNSLKYNEQFF
TGTGCCAGCAGCTTTAATAGCCTGAAATACAATGAGCAGTTCTTC